This T cell receptor (beta chain) was recorded in a study of T cells in Graves' hyperthyroidism and ophthalmopathy. The wider study: Staff took peripheral blood when the initial diagnosis was made, before any treatment began.

Germline assignment: CDR1 SGHAT and CDR2 FQNNGV. J was trimmed by 6 bases and V by 1 base; bases with no gene match: 7. CDR3 length equals 16 residues. Calling Graves' hyperthyroidism stable meant ophthalmopathy did not progress within 18 months. Lactation, pregnancy, other autoimmune disease or uncontrolled infection excluded patients. Clinical symptoms, serum thyroxine and TRAb, thyroid ultrasound and orbital computed tomography together formed the diagnostic basis. Ten or more counts support this clonotype. Regions amplified from RNA transcripts were the TCR beta CDR3 regions. Carried out on the TCR CDR3, a first-round RT-PCR used the HTBI primer set. Each CDR3 protein is one row after TCRdb ran MiXCR on the multiplex PCR reads. Here the sample spans about 350,000 distinct CDR3 sequences, approximately 15% being singletons.

The gene calls are TRBV11-2 and TRBJ2-4; 9 nucleotides match TRBD2. Sequencing input: blood. The origin of this receptor is a woman in her 30s with Graves' hyperthyroidism. In nucleotides, the CDR3 is TGTGCCAGCAGCTTAGTCGCGGGAGGGCCGGGAAACATTCAGTACTTC. Encoded protein: CASSLVAGGPGNIQYF.